This T cell receptor beta chain was retrieved from a study of blood T cell repertoires in COVID-19. Sequencing used immunoSEQ multiplex PCR; TCRdb keeps in-frame clones, though not all of them. This sample carries over 50,000 clones, over 75% of them seen once, and the ten largest clones take over 6.5%. Trimming cost V 4 bases and J 1 base, with 18 bases left between them. This CDR3 contains 17 residues. Germline V gene lookup returns CDR1 SGHNT and CDR2 YENEEA. The chain joins TRBV11-3 to TRBJ2-3, with D perhaps TRBD2 (7 bases). Sequencing used peripheral blood. The source is a man in his sixties with acute or convalescent COVID-19. The DNA of the CDR3 is TGTGCCAGCAGCTCAACTTTGGGGGGGGCGGGCACAGATACGCAGTATTTT. This gives the protein CASSSTLGGAGTDTQYF.